Below are 20 T cell receptor beta chains sequenced from a single sample in a study of metastatic and nonmetastatic thyroid tumors. TCRdb recomputed clones from the PCR reads via MiXCR. The sample includes more than 9,500 clones, 27% seen only once; the top ten take over 15%. Thyroid surgery had not been preceded by any treatment in any patient. The sequencing sample was made of tumor tissue. These receptor sequences come from a female donor with papillary thyroid cancer or a benign thyroid nodule (not recorded which). Some clones in this sample may be carry-over from other donors' samples.

This chain joins TRBV6-5 and TRBJ1-1; D unresolved. The V and J ends lost 0 bases and 3 bases respectively, with 14 bases between them. Germline V gene data show CDR1 as MNHEY and CDR2 as SVGAGI. There are 16 residues in the CDR3. CDR3: CASSYSIYGLDTEAFF. The CDR3 DNA follows: TGTGCCAGCAGTTACTCGATTTACGGGTTAGACACTGAAGCTTTCTTT.

The genes are TRBV7-9 and TRBJ2-7; D uncertain. Trimming removed 4 bases at V and 6 bases at J, with 10 bases between. This CDR3 contains 12 residues. CDR1 and CDR2 from the germline V gene are SEHNR and FQNEAQ (reference sequence). The CDR3 nucleotides are TGTGCCAGCAGCTCATCTTTCGGCGAGCAGTACTTC. Its translation: CASSSSFGEQYF.

The table lists this clone with many counts. This chain joins TRBV5-8 and TRBJ2-4; D gene uncertain. The length of the CDR3 is 16 residues. Germline V gene sequence: CDR1 SGHTS, CDR2 YDEGEE. V was shortened by 1 base and J by 1 base, with 12 bases between the two germline ends. In DNA form, the CDR3 reads TGTGCCAGCAGCTTGCGCCGGGCCGTGGCCAAAAACATTCAGTACTTC. Residues: CASSLRRAVAKNIQYF.

Many counts were recorded for this clone. The chain carries TRBV6-1 and TRBJ2-1, with 10 nucleotides matching TRBD2. Trimming at V came to 7 bases and at J to 8 bases, leaving 11 bases not matched to a gene. This CDR3 spans 15 amino acids. From germline, CDR1 is MNHNS and CDR2 SASEGT. CDR3 coding DNA: TGTGCCAGCACCCAAACAGCGGGAGGGCGTGATGAGCAGTTCTTC. This translates into CASTQTAGGRDEQFF.

The rearrangement joins TRBV30 to TRBJ1-6, with D tentatively TRBD1 (6 bases). This CDR3 region has 13 residues. Trimming pared 4 bases from V and 10 bases from J, leaving 14 bases between. Looked up from germline, CDR1 is GTSNPN and CDR2 is SVGIG (reference sequence). This CDR3 is CAWTAQGNSPLHF. DNA for the CDR3: TGTGCCTGGACCGCTCAGGGGAACTCACCCCTCCACTTT.

This clone was counted at least ten times. This chain uses TRBV2 with TRBJ1-3, with 7 positions matching TRBD1. Germline trimming cut 5 bases from V and 1 base from J; bases unmatched to any gene: 2. Germline CDR1 reads SNHLY; CDR2 reads FYNNEI. This CDR3 contains 14 residues. The CDR3 loop reads CASSWTGSGNTIYF. CDR3 sequence (DNA): TGTGCCAGCAGTTGGACAGGATCTGGAAACACCATATATTTT.

The chain joins TRBV7-2 to TRBJ1-3; TRBD1 aligns across 8 bases. CDR1 is SGHTA and CDR2 is FQGNSA in the germline V gene. V trimming: 0 bases; J trimming: 0 bases; junction bases outside the gene matches: 10. CDR3 size: 19 residues. The CDR3 region is CASSLAFQGATSSGNTIYF. The DNA of the CDR3 is TGTGCCAGCAGCTTAGCGTTCCAGGGGGCGACTTCCTCTGGAAACACCATATATTTT.

This clone was counted ten times or more. This rearrangement joins TRBV3-1 to TRBJ2-7; D unresolved. Germline V lookup: CDR1 LGHDT, CDR2 YNNKEL (reference sequence). CDR3 size: 18 residues. Between the trimmed V and J ends, which lost 1 base and 6 bases, there was a span of 25 bases. The CDR3 sequence: CASSQGIWSFGPTGEQYF. The CDR3 coding sequence is TGTGCCAGCAGCCAAGGGATCTGGTCTTTTGGGCCCACTGGCGAGCAGTACTTC.

This clone has ten or more counts. The CDR3 DNA reads as TGTGCCAGCAGCCAAGAGGTATCGGAAAAGGTCCGGGATGAAAAACTGTTTTTT. This codes for CASSQEVSEKVRDEKLFF. The rearrangement uses TRBV3-1 and TRBJ1-4, with unresolved D. V lost 0 bases, J lost 6 bases, and 20 bases lay in between. CDR3 length: 18 residues. The V gene's germline CDR1 is LGHDT and CDR2 YNNKEL (reference sequence).

The V call is TRBV6-4, the J call TRBJ2-7; no firm D call. Germline V CDR1 and CDR2: MRHNA, SNTAGT. The germline V and J ends were trimmed by 0 bases and 6 bases, with 9 bases remaining between them. The CDR3 has 13 residues. CDR3 nucleotides: TGTGCCAGCAGTGACTCGAGCTCCAGCGAGCAGTACTTC. Amino acid sequence: CASSDSSSSEQYF.

This clone came up many times. This rearrangement joins TRBV9 to TRBJ1-1; D not resolved. This CDR3 contains 13 residues. Trimming took 0 bases from V and 3 from J, leaving 6 bases between them. Looked up from germline, CDR1 is SGDLS and CDR2 is YYNGEE. The CDR3 here is CASSVDTDTEAFF. For the CDR3, the DNA is TGTGCCAGCAGCGTAGACACGGACACTGAAGCTTTCTTT.

In its sample, this clone is medium-sized (0.01 to 0.1%). This rearrangement joins TRBV6-1 to TRBJ2-7; possibly TRBD2 for D (6 bases). V lost 6 bases to trimming and J lost 2 bases, with 14 bases between them. Germline CDR1 reads MNHNS; CDR2 reads SASEGT. The CDR3 runs 14 residues. CDR3 amino acids: CASRIRGKTYEQYF. The CDR3 DNA is TGTGCCAGCAGGATACGGGGGAAGACCTACGAGCAGTACTTC.

Notes on this clone: Just one base apart from a much larger clone, this may be a read error. J is TRBJ2-1 and V is TRBV6-2 or TRBV6-3, with D possibly being TRBD2 (6 bases). The CDR3 has 17 residues. V shed 5 bases and J shed 0 bases, with 17 bases lying between them. Germline CDR1 reads MNHEY; CDR2 reads SVGEGT. The CDR3 sequence: CASSPLLASYSYNEQFF. CDR3 nucleotides: TGTGCCAGCAGTCCCCTTCTAGCGTCATACTCCTACAATGAGCAGTTCTTC.

In its sample, this clone is medium-sized. DNA for the CDR3: TGCGCCAGCAGCTTGGTCCAGGTGAACACTGAAGCTTTCTTT. Protein: CASSLVQVNTEAFF. The chain joins TRBV5-1 to TRBJ1-1; no clear D gene. CDR3 size: 14 residues. The ends were cut back, 0 bases at V and 0 bases at J, with 6 bases in the middle. Per the germline V gene, CDR1 is SGHRS and CDR2 is YFSETQ.

This clone was recorded many times. The chain carries TRBV20-1 and TRBJ1-4; the D is unclear. This CDR3 comprises 15 residues. V dropped 0 bases and J dropped 3 bases, with 11 bases sitting between them. Per germline, CDR1 DFQATT and CDR2 SNEGSKA (reference sequence). CDR3 sequence (DNA): TGCAGTGCTAGAGATATCGGTTATGCTAATGAAAAACTGTTTTTT. It encodes CSARDIGYANEKLFF.

Comment on this clone: At one boundary the junction diverges from the germline segment, which might be a read error. The chain links TRBV13 to TRBJ2-1; D is perhaps TRBD1 (6 bases). Germline V gene sequence: CDR1 PRHDT, CDR2 FYEKMQ (reference sequence). This CDR3 spans 15 amino acids. Here the CDR3 DNA reads TGTGCCATCAGCCTGCTCCGGGACAAGGGGAATGAGCAGTTCTTC. Amino acid sequence: CAISLLRDKGNEQFF.

By share of the sample, this clone is medium-sized. This chain links TRBV6-1 with TRBJ2-7; D is unclear. CDR1 is MNHNS, CDR2 SASEGT, per germline. With 3 bases removed from V and 6 bases from J, the gap between germline ends came to 6 bases. The length of the CDR3 is 11 residues. This chain's CDR3 is CASSDKSEQYV. In DNA form, the CDR3 reads TGTGCCAGCAGTGATAAATCCGAGCAGTACGTC.

By share, this clone ranks as medium-sized. The chain is built from TRBV7-9 and TRBJ1-2, with 7 bases aligning to TRBD1. Trimming took 4 bases from V and 2 from J; bases not matched to a gene: 10. Germline values: CDR1 SEHNR, CDR2 FQNEAQ (reference sequence). This CDR3 spans 16 amino acids. The CDR3 nucleotides read TGTGCCAGCAGCTCACCGGTGATGACAGGGAACTATGGCTACACCTTC. Protein sequence: CASSSPVMTGNYGYTF.

The chain is built from TRBV7-6 and TRBJ2-2; 15 bases are shared with TRBD2. V trimming: 5 bases; J trimming: 6 bases; junction bases outside the gene matches: 4. The CDR3 covers 16 residues. CDR1 is SGHVS, CDR2 FNYEAQ, per germline. The CDR3 sequence: CASSDGLAGGPGELFF. In nucleotides, the CDR3 is TGTGCCAGCAGCGACGGACTAGCGGGAGGGCCCGGGGAGCTGTTTTTT. The full variable domain, with the rest looked up from reference TRBV7-6 and TRBJ2-2, is GAGVSQSPRYKVTKRGQDVALRCDPISGHVSLYWYRQALGQGPEFLTYFNYEAQQDKSGLPNDRFSAERPEGSISTLTIQRTEQRDSAMYRCASSDGLAGGPGELFFGEGSRLTVL.

This clone ranks as medium-sized. The chain couples TRBV20-1 to TRBJ1-6; D possibly corresponds to TRBD1 (5 bases). V lost 0 bases to trimming and J lost 9 bases, with 15 bases between them. Germline V gene lookup returns CDR1 DFQATT and CDR2 SNEGSKA (reference sequence). The CDR3 has 15 residues. CDR3 residues: CSARDVAGRSSPLHF. The CDR3 DNA follows: TGCAGTGCTAGAGACGTGGCAGGGAGGAGTTCACCCCTCCACTTT.